This TCR beta chain came from a study of blood T cell repertoires in COVID-19. Sequenced by immunoSEQ multiplex PCR; TCRdb stores in-frame clones only, minus some. The table has under 250,000 clones, about 91% seen once. The TCR comes from a woman under 40 with COVID-19, enrolled during active disease. The material sequenced was peripheral blood.

CDR3 coding DNA: TGTGCCAGCAGCCTTACGACAGACTATGGCTACACCTTC. This sequence encodes CASSLTTDYGYTF. This chain joins TRBV5-4 and TRBJ1-2, with D maybe TRBD1 (5 bases). V lost 4 bases and J lost 3, with 10 bases in between. Germline V gives CDR1 SGHNT, CDR2 YYREEE (reference sequence). CDR3 length: 13 amino acids. Based on the CDR3 plus reference TRBV5-4 and TRBJ1-2, the full variable domain is ETGVTQSPTHLIKTRGQQVTLRCSSQSGHNTVSWYQQALGQGPQFIFQYYREEENGRGNFPPRFSGLQFPNYSSELNVNALELDDSALYLCASSLTTDYGYTFGSGTRLTVV.